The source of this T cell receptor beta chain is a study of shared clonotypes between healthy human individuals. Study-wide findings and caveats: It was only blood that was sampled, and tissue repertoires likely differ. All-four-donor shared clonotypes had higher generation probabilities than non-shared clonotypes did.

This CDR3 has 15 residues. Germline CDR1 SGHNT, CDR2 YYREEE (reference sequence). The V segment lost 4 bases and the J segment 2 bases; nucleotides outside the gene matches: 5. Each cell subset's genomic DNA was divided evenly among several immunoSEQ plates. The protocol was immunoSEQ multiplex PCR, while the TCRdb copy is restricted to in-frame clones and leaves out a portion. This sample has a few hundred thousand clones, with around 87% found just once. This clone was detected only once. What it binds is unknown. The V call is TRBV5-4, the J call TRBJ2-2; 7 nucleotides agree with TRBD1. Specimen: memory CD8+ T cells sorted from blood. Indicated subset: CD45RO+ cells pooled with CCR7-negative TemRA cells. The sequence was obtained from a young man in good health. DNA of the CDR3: TGTGCCAGCAGCCCTGGGACAGATAACACCGGGGAGCTGTTTTTT. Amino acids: CASSPGTDNTGELFF.